One sample yielded the 11 T cell receptor beta chains listed below, sequenced in a study of T-cell reconstitution after alpha-beta-depleted transplantation in children. A library of TCRbeta sequences, prepared with unique molecular identifiers, was generated. In TCRdb, the PCR reads were re-called with MiXCR into one record per CDR3 protein. Among just over 200,000 distinct CDR3 sequences listed, roughly 8.1% were seen once. Sequenced here: PBMCs, mostly from graft donor cells, sampled 360 days after TCRalphabeta/CD19-depleted stem cell transplant. The receptor set was obtained from a male patient under 10 years old who had a stem cell transplant for acute myeloid leukemia, so the T cells may come from the graft donor.

V usage is TRBV29-1 and J usage is TRBJ2-3; no clear D gene. The CDR3 runs 11 residues. V lost 8 bases, J lost 5 bases, and 11 bases lay in between. The germline V gene has CDR1 SQVTM and CDR2 ANQGSEA. The CDR3 protein is CSLWARDTQYF. The CDR3 DNA reads TGCAGCCTATGGGCTAGAGATACGCAGTATTTT.

The rearrangement links TRBV20-1 to TRBJ2-5, with D possibly TRBD1 on 6 matching bases. CDR1 is DFQATT and CDR2 is SNEGSKA in the germline V gene (reference sequence). The CDR3 contains 14 residues. V lost 3 bases to trimming and J lost 4 bases, with 15 bases between them. CDR3 bases: TGCAGTGCTAGTCTTACAGGGCGGATAGAGACCCAGTACTTC. Translating gives CSASLTGRIETQYF.

The chain combines TRBV6-1 with TRBJ2-1; TRBD2 aligns across 12 bases. This CDR3 has 16 residues. The germline gives CDR1 MNHNS, CDR2 SASEGT. Unmatched junction bases numbered 13, after V lost 7 bases and J lost 9 bases. CDR3 in DNA: TGTGCCAGCACCGTTGCTAGCGGGAGGGCCGTAGGTGAGCAGTTCTTC. Translating gives CASTVASGRAVGEQFF.

This clonotype was recorded at least ten times. The chain joins TRBV7-3 to TRBJ2-2; 10 bases line up with TRBD1. The length of the CDR3 is 17 residues. J lost 6 bases, V lost 5 bases, and 12 bases had no gene match. Germline CDR1 and CDR2: SGHTA and FQGTGA. CDR3: CASSRDRGHAQAGELFF. In DNA, the CDR3 is TGTGCCAGCAGCAGGGACAGGGGCCATGCGCAGGCCGGGGAGCTGTTTTTT.

The chain has TRBV20-1 and TRBJ1-1; no clear D. This CDR3 comprises 14 residues. With 0 bases removed from V and 5 bases from J, the gap between germline ends came to 13 bases. Germline CDR1 reads DFQATT; CDR2 reads SNEGSKA (reference sequence). CDR3 coding DNA: TGCAGTGCTAGAGATTACGGGGATGGGACTGAAGCTTTCTTT. Encoded protein: CSARDYGDGTEAFF.

This clonotype was seen at least ten times. This chain joins TRBV20-1 and TRBJ2-7; D remains ambiguous. The V end was cut by 1 base, the J end by 7 bases, with 14 bases between. The germline CDR1 and CDR2 sequences are DFQATT and SNEGSKA (reference sequence). The CDR3 length is 13 residues. The CDR3 nucleotides are TGCAGTGCTAGAGGGTTCGGCCGAGGAGAGCAGTACGTC. Translated: CSARGFGRGEQYV.

The table lists this clonotype with many counts. This chain joins TRBV12-3 or TRBV12-4 and TRBJ2-7; TRBD2 aligns across 10 bases. V dropped 6 bases and J dropped 3; count of bases not matched to a gene: 11. The CDR3 spans 16 residues. This CDR3 reads CASREWGLACFYEQYF. The CDR3 coding sequence is TGTGCCAGCAGGGAATGGGGACTAGCGTGTTTCTACGAGCAGTACTTC.

This clonotype was seen ten or more times. The chain has TRBV7-9 and TRBJ2-3; D unclear. The V end lost 2 bases, the J end lost 10 bases, and 13 bases lay between the germline ends. The CDR3 has 13 amino acids. CDR1 and CDR2 from the germline V gene are SEHNR and FQNEAQ (reference sequence). The CDR3, as DNA: TGTGCCAGCAGCTTATTGGCTACCTCTGCGCAGTATTTT. Its protein is CASSLLATSAQYF.

In this sample, this clonotype turned up a few times. CDR3 sequence: CAITGDRGLITGELFF. The CDR3 DNA sequence: TGTGCCATCACCGGGGACAGGGGGCTTATCACCGGGGAGCTGTTTTTT. This sequence joins TRBV10-3 and TRBJ2-2; TRBD1 matches at 12 bases. The CDR3 extends over 16 amino acids. Trimming cost V 7 bases and J 4 bases; bases outside gene matches: 7. Germline CDR1 is ENHRY and CDR2 is SYGVKD.

This clonotype came up many times. The rearrangement links TRBV6-5 to TRBJ1-1; D may be TRBD1 (5 bases). With 0 bases removed from V and 4 bases from J, the gap between germline ends came to 15 bases. The germline V gene encodes CDR1 MNHEY and CDR2 SVGAGI. This CDR3 is built from 16 residues. The CDR3 DNA is TGTGCCAGCAGTTACTCCCGCGCAGGGCGTGGCACTGAAGCTTTCTTT. As protein: CASSYSRAGRGTEAFF.

In this sample, this clonotype turned up many times. V gene TRBV29-1 combines with J gene TRBJ2-1; 9 positions agree with TRBD1. V lost 7 bases and J lost 1; bases outside the gene matches: 5. The length of the CDR3 is 14 residues. Germline V gives CDR1 SQVTM, CDR2 ANQGSEA. In DNA form, the CDR3 reads TGCAGCGCCGGGGGACAGGGATCCTACAATGAGCAGTTCTTC. It translates to CSAGGQGSYNEQFF.